This TCR beta chain was recovered during a study of blood T cell repertoires in COVID-19. The overall study: Whether acute or convalescent, the COVID-19 samples came from the United States, Italy and Spain. Sources were T cells, B-cell-depleted T cells, or PBMCs; the material itself was cDNA or gDNA.

Authors' processing steps: Reference gene primer amplification gave estimated nucleated cell counts. TCRdb's table, derived via immunoSEQ multiplex PCR, lists solely in-frame clones and lacks some. Clonal size and the V and J genes are those of that table, whereas D and trimming came from the DNA. Among 60,000 to 90,000 clones listed, roughly 90% were seen once. This clone was picked up a small number of times. The clonotype was recovered from a human donor in a cohort sampled during active COVID-19. The sequenced sample was peripheral blood.

CDR3 loop: CASSPRIQGAGHYNEQFF. Written as DNA, the CDR3 is TGTGCCAGCAGTCCCCGAATCCAAGGAGCGGGACATTACAATGAGCAGTTCTTC. V and J are TRBV27 and TRBJ2-1, with D perhaps TRBD2 (7 bases). In germline, CDR1 is MNHEY, CDR2 SMNVEV (reference sequence). The CDR3 consists of 18 residues. V lost 5 bases, J lost 4 bases, and 24 bases lay in between.